A single T cell receptor beta chain is shown here with its context. Its matching antigen is unknown. Germline loops: CDR1 SQVTM, CDR2 ANQGSEA. The CDR3 is made up of 15 amino acids. Trimming removed 6 bases from V and 4 bases from J; junction bases left unmatched: 11. Repertoires were generated with immunoSEQ multiplex PCR, while TCRdb's copy carries only in-frame clones and drops some. In the table there are about 400,000 clones, 70% to 90% of which are singletons. This record belongs to a study of Ad26.COV2.S vaccination and SARS-CoV-2 variants. General study findings and limits: CD8+ and CD4+ T cells specific for spike reportedly responded with substantial breadth after vaccination.

Treatment given: over 15 received Ad26.COV2.S at low or high dose, single or two shots; roughly five received placebo; per-sample allocation not given. Following the first vaccine or placebo injection, samples were taken on day 63. The sequence came from a person between 18 and 65 years old who received the Ad26.COV2.S COVID-19 vaccine or a placebo. The chain employs TRBV29-1 and TRBJ1-3; the match to TRBD1 covers 8 bases. Sequenced material: peripheral blood, taken in a trial of Ad26.COV2.S vaccine versus placebo. The CDR3 spells CSVTFRTGTGNTIYF. The CDR3 DNA reads as TGCAGCGTAACTTTCCGGACAGGGACGGGAAACACCATATATTTT.